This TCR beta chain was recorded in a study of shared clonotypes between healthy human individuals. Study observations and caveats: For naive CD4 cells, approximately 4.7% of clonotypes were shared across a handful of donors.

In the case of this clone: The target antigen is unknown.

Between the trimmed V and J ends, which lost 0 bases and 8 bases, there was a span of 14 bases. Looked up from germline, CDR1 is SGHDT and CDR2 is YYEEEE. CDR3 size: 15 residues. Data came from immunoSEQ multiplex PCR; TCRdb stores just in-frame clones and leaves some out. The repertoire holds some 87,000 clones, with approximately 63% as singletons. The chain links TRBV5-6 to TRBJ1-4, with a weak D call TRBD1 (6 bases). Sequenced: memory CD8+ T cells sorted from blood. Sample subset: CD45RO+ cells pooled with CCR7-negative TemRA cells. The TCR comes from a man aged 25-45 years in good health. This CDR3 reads CASSLVGGSWEKLFF. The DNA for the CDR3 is TGTGCCAGCAGCTTGGTGGGGGGCTCTTGGGAAAAACTGTTTTTT.